This T cell receptor beta chain was documented in a study of cytomegalovirus exposure and HLA in healthy donors. Study background: In an earlier analysis, 90 million to 130 million unique TCR beta sequences were found from approximately 190 million T cells.

Findings and limits, study-wide: In a later analysis, HLA-C alleles had the fewest associated TCRs, DRB1 alleles the most. Sequencing had likely introduced a cluster of highly shared sequence variants as an artifact. According to an earlier analysis, most TCR beta V segments yielded productive rearrangements about 90% or about 30% of the time.

This clone was seen just once. Its antigen remains unidentified. Researchers ran the PCR with 60 Vbeta and 13 Jbeta primers. The table came from immunoSEQ multiplex PCR; TCRdb's copy has only in-frame clones and leaves some out. The sample has about 280,000 clones, about 87% seen once. Sequences were obtained from PBMCs. The clonotype originates from a woman aged 18-29 years in good health and CMV-seronegative.

The CDR3 bases are TGCGCCAGCAGCTCGGAGCCAGGAGGAGTCTACGAGCAGTACTTC. Translating it yields CASSSEPGGVYEQYF. V gene TRBV5-1 combines with J gene TRBJ2-7; D possibly corresponds to TRBD2 (5 bases). The germline V gene has CDR1 SGHRS and CDR2 YFSETQ. The CDR3 is 15 amino acids. V was cut by 3 bases and J by 3 bases, with 16 bases left in between.